The clone carrying this T cell receptor beta chain was counted between two and nine times. What it recognizes is unknown. The data derive from a study of blood T cells in healthy people across ages. V lost 6 bases, J lost 2 bases, and 3 bases stayed unmatched. The CDR3 consists of 13 residues. The extraction recovered at least 6 micrograms of total RNA per sample. PCR was performed a second time for roughly 7 to 12 cycles using a sample-barcoded 5' primer and a J-beta primer mix. A 12-random-nucleotide template-switch adaptor tagged each cDNA molecule. From the 5' RACE reads, TCRdb called clonotypes with MiXCR, one entry per CDR3 protein. Altogether under 800,000 distinct CDR3 sequences are present, around 21% being singletons, with the ten largest covering under 4%. Overall study results and limits: Fewer expanded clones and more diversity marked long-lived versus aged donors.

Sequenced: blood. J is TRBJ1-2 and V is TRBV12-3 or TRBV12-4, with 7 nucleotides matching TRBD1. This TCR came from a man between 65 and 85 years old in good health. The CDR3 reads CASRPTGNYGYTF. The DNA of the CDR3 is TGTGCCAGCAGACCGACAGGGAACTATGGCTACACCTTC.